This TCR beta chain was sequenced for a study of CD8+ T cells in alopecia areata. Whole-study findings and limits: Scalp samples also yield sequences of resident alphabeta T cells from normal skin. Relative to mice, TCR sharing across patients was less clear, a difference possibly HLA-related. Having just one nonresponder leaves the connection between baseline CD8+ expansion and response unresolved.

Turning to this clone: What it binds is unknown. This sample also contains other DNA sequences that code for the same CDR3.

Treatment denoted: oral pan-JAK inhibitor, 5-10 mg twice daily. Researchers gathered lesional scalp punch biopsies and peripheral blood from patients with alopecia areata. Extraction of RNA preceded its reverse transcription into cDNA, which served as the sequencing template. The assay was immunoSEQ multiplex PCR, and TCRdb's table has in-frame clones only and misses some. The profile shows fewer than 250,000 clones, less than 45% of them singletons. The germline V gene encodes CDR1 SGHRS and CDR2 YFSETQ. Trimming pared 3 bases from V and 4 bases from J, leaving 8 bases between. This CDR3 has 13 residues.

The chain is built from TRBV5-1 and TRBJ2-1; D unclear. The clonotype was recovered from a human donor with alopecia areata. Sequenced here: CD4+ T cells sorted from blood, sampled between weeks 30 and 35, from a patient treated with tofacitinib. The chain's CDR3 is CASSSDTYNEQFF. DNA of the CDR3: TGCGCCAGCAGCTCCGATACTTACAATGAGCAGTTCTTC.